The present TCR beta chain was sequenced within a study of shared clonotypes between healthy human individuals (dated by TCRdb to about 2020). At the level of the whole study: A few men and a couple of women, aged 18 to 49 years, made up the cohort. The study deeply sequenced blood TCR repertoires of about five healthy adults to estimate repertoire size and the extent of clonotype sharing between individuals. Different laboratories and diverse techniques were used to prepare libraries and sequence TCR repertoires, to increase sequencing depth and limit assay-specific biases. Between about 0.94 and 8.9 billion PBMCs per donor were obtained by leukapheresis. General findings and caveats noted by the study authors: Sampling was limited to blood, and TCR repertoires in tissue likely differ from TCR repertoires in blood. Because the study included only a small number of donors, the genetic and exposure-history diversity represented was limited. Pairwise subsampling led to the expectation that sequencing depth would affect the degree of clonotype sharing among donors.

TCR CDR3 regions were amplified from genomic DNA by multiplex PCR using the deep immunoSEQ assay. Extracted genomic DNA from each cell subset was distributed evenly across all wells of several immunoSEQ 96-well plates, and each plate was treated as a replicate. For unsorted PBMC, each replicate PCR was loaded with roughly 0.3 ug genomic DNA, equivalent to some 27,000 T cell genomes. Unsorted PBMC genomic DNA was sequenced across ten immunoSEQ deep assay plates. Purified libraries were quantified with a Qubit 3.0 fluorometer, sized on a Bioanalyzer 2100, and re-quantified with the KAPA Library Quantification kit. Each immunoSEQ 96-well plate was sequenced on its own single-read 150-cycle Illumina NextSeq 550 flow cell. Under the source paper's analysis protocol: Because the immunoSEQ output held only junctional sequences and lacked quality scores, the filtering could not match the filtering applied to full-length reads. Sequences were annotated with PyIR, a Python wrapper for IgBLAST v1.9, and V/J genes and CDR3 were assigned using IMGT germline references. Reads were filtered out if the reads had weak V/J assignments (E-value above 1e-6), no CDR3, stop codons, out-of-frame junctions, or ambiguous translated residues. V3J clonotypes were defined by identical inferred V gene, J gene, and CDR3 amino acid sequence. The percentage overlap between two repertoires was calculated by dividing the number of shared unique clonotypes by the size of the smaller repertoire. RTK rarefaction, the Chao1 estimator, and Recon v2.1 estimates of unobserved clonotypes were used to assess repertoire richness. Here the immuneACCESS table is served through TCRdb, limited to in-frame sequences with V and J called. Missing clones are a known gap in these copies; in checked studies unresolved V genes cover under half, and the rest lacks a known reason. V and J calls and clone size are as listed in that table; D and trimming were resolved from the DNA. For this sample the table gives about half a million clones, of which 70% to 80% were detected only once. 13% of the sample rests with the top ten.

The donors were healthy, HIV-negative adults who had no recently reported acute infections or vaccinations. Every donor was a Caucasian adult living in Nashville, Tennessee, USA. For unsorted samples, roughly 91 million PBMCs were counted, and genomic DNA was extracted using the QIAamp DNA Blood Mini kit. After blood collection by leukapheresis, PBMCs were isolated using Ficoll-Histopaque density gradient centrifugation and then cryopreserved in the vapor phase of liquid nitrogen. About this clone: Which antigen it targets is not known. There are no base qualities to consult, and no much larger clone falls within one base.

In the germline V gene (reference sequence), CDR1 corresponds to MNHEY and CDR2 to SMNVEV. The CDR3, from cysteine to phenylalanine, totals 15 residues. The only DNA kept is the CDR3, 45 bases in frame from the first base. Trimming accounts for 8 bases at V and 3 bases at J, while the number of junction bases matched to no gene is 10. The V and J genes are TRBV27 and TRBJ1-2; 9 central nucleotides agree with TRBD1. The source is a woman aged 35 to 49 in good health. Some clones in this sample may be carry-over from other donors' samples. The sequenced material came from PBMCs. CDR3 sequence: CASGQTGGLYYGYTF. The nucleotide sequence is TGTGCCAGCGGTCAGACAGGGGGTCTCTACTATGGCTACACCTTC.